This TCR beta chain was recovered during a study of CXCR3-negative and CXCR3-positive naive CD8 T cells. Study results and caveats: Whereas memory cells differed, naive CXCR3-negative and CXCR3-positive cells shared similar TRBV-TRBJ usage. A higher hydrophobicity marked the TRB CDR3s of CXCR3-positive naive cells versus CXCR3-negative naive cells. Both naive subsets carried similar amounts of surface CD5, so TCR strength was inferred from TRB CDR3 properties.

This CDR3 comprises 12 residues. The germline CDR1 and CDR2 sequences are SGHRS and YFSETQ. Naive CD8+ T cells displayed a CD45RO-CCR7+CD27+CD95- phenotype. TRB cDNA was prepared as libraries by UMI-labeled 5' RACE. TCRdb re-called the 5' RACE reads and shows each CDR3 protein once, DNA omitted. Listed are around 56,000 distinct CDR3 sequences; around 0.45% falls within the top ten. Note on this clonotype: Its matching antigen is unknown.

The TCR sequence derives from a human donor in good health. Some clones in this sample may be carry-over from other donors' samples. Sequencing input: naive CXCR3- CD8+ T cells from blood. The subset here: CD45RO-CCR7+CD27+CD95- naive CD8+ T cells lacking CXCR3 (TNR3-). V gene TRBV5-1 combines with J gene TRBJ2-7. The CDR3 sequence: CASSLGVDEQYF.